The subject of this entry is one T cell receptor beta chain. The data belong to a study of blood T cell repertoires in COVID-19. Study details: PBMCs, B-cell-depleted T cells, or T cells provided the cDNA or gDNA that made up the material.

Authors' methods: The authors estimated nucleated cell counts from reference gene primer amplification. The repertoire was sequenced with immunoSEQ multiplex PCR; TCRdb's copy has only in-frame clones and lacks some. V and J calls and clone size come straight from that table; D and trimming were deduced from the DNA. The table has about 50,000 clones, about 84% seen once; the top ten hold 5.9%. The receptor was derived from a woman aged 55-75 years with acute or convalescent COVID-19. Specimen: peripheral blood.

CDR3 region: CAISGGMHTEGIEETQYF. CDR3 coding DNA: TGTGCCATCAGTGGAGGGATGCACACCGAGGGCATCGAAGAGACCCAGTACTTC. The chain recombines TRBV10-3 with TRBJ2-5, with D possibly being TRBD2 (5 bases). Germline-derived CDR1 and CDR2 are ENHRY and SYGVKD. The germline V and J ends were trimmed by 4 bases and 3 bases, with 24 bases remaining between them. The CDR3 is 18 amino acids.